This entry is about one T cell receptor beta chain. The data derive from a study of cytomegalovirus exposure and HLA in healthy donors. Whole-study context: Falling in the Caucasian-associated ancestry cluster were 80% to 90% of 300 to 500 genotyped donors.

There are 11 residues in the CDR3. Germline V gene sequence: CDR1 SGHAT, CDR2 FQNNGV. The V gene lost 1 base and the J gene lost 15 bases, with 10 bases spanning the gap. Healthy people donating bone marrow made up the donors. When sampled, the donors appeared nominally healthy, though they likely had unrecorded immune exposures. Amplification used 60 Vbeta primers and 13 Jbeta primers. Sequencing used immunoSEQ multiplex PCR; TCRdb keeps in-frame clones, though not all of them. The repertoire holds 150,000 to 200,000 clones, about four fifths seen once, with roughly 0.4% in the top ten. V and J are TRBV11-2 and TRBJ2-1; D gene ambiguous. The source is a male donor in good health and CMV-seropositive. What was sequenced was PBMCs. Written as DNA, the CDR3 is TGTGCCAGCAGCTTAGCCCATGGCCTGTTCTTC. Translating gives CASSLAHGLFF.